Listed here are 32 T cell receptor beta chains from one sample, sequenced in a study of shared clonotypes between healthy human individuals. Clones were sequenced by immunoSEQ multiplex PCR, and TCRdb holds only the in-frame ones, with some missing. The sample yields over a million clones, 75% to 80% seen once. The source material was memory CD4+ T cells from PBMCs. Subset here: CD45RA-negative fraction. The receptor source for this set is a man aged 18 to 29 in good health. Some clones in this sample may be carry-over from other donors' samples.

On this clone itself: At the DNA level, this CDR3 is encoded by other sequences in the same sample as well. The chain combines TRBV18 with TRBJ1-2, with TRBD1 matching over 8 bases. With V trimmed by 6 bases and J by 4 bases, 7 bases remained unmatched. The CDR3 has 14 amino acids. Germline V gives CDR1 KGHSH, CDR2 LQKENI. CDR3 in DNA: TGTGCCAGCTCCCCGACAGGGGAGGGCTATGGCTACACCTTC. Protein sequence: CASSPTGEGYGYTF.

CDR3 DNA: TGTGCCAGCAGTGAAGCGATGGGCAGGGAGAACTATGGCTACACCTTC. As protein: CASSEAMGRENYGYTF. This chain uses TRBV2 with TRBJ1-2, with D possibly TRBD1 on 5 matching bases. Trimming shortened V by 0 bases and J by 2 bases, and 13 bases separated the two germline ends. This CDR3 spans 16 amino acids. Germline CDR1 reads SNHLY; CDR2 reads FYNNEI.

The chain couples TRBV7-8 to TRBJ1-5; D is possibly TRBD1 (5 bases). The CDR3 is 15 amino acids. Germline CDR1 reads SGHVS; CDR2 reads FQNEAQ. The germline V and J ends were trimmed by 2 bases and 4 bases, with 12 bases remaining between them. The CDR3 DNA is TGTGCCAGCAGCTTAAGCCGGGGGAGAAATCAGCCCCAGCATTTT. Residues: CASSLSRGRNQPQHF. Using reference TRBV7-8 and TRBJ1-5 for the parts outside the CDR3, the full variable domain is GAGVSQSPRYKVAKRGQDVALRCDPISGHVSLFWYQQALGQGPEFLTYFQNEAQLDKSGLPSDRFFAERPEGSVSTLKIQRTQQEDSAVYLCASSLSRGRNQPQHFGDGTRLSIL.

As to this clone: One end of the junction does not line up with germline, which may come from a read error. The chain combines TRBV5-6 with TRBJ2-7, with a weak D call TRBD1 (6 bases). Germline CDR1 and CDR2: SGHDT and YYEEEE. The CDR3 is 14 amino acids. The CDR3 DNA reads as TGTGCCAGCAACTTGGGGGCGGCCTCCTACGAGCAGTACTTC. Translated, it gives CASNLGAASYEQYF.

Only one count was recorded for this clone. The V call is TRBV7-9, the J call TRBJ1-5; D remains unclear. There are 14 residues in the CDR3. Germline-derived CDR1 and CDR2 are SEHNR and FQNEAQ (reference sequence). V lost 1 base and J 3 bases, leaving 7 bases between the germline ends. CDR3 protein: CASSLDFPNQPQHF. Written as DNA, the CDR3 is TGTGCCAGCAGCTTAGACTTCCCCAATCAGCCCCAGCATTTT.

Turning to this clone: This sample also contains other DNA sequences that code for the same CDR3. The chain carries TRBV18 and TRBJ2-1; possibly TRBD2 for D (5 bases). This CDR3 region has 13 residues. Germline CDR1 KGHSH, CDR2 LQKENI. V lost 3 bases and J 6 bases, leaving 9 bases between the germline ends. The chain's CDR3 is CASSPPSSNEQFF. In DNA form, the CDR3 reads TGTGCCAGCTCACCCCCTAGCAGCAATGAGCAGTTCTTC.

About this clone itself: Other DNA sequences in this sample translate to the same CDR3. The chain couples TRBV5-1 to TRBJ2-1; a possible D gene is TRBD1 (5 bases). This CDR3 is built from 13 residues. Germline CDR1 is SGHRS and CDR2 is YFSETQ. Deletions cut 2 bases from V and 3 bases from J, with 6 bases between. The CDR3 region has the DNA TGCGCCAGCAGCTTAGACAGCTACAATGAGCAGTTCTTC. This encodes CASSLDSYNEQFF.

This chain uses TRBV28 with TRBJ1-3; D may be TRBD1 (5 bases). This CDR3 has 15 residues. The germline CDR1 and CDR2 sequences are MDHEN and SYDVKM. V was pared by 2 bases and J by 7 bases, with 15 bases between. Here the CDR3 reads CASSLRGGWGNTIYF. CDR3 DNA sequence: TGTGCCAGCAGTTTACGGGGGGGATGGGGTAACACCATATATTTT.

This clone was seen a handful of times. The CDR3 sequence is CASRRRQGLGETQYF. The CDR3 DNA reads TGTGCCAGCAGGCGTCGACAGGGGCTGGGAGAGACCCAGTACTTC. V is TRBV5-4 and J is TRBJ2-5, with TRBD1 matching 8 bases. The germline CDR1 and CDR2 sequences are SGHNT and YYREEE (reference sequence). The trim removed 5 bases at V and 4 bases at J, leaving 10 bases unmatched. The CDR3 sequence is 15 residues long.

V is TRBV7-2 and J is TRBJ2-2; TRBD2 is a possible D gene (5 bases). V lost 5 bases, J lost 2 bases, and 15 bases lay in between. The CDR3 has 16 amino acids. Germline lookup yields CDR1 SGHTA and CDR2 FQGNSA. The CDR3 DNA reads as TGTGCCAGCAGCCCCCCCGGGAAACCCAACACCGGGGAGCTGTTTTTT. Protein: CASSPPGKPNTGELFF.

The chain recombines TRBV2 with TRBJ2-1; 7 nucleotides agree with TRBD2. Germline V gene lookup returns CDR1 SNHLY and CDR2 FYNNEI. V shed 2 bases and J 8 bases; nucleotides not matched to a gene: 9. CDR3 size: 15 residues. CDR3 protein: CASSETGGPFDEQFF. CDR3 nucleotides: TGTGCCAGCAGTGAAACGGGAGGCCCTTTCGATGAGCAGTTCTTC.

This chain uses TRBV6-1 with TRBJ1-2; D possibly corresponds to TRBD1 (6 bases). The CDR3 runs 14 residues. Germline V gene lookup returns CDR1 MNHNS and CDR2 SASEGT. V was shortened by 4 bases and J by 6 bases, with 15 bases between the two germline ends. CDR3 DNA: TGTGCCAGCAGTGTCCTACAGGGAAGTAATGGCTACACCTTC. It is translated as CASSVLQGSNGYTF.

The chain couples TRBV7-7 to TRBJ2-4; tentative D call: TRBD1 (5 bases). V lost 4 bases and J lost 11, with 15 bases in between. Germline CDR1 reads SSHAT; CDR2 reads FNYEAQ (reference sequence). The CDR3 is 13 amino acids. The CDR3 here is CASSSDLQGVQYF. The CDR3 DNA reads as TGTGCCAGCAGCTCCGACCTCCAGGGTGTTCAGTACTTC.

With regard to this clone: Mismatch with germline at one junction end may stem from a read error. The chain has TRBV28 and TRBJ1-5; a weak D match, TRBD1 (6 bases). The CDR3 has 17 amino acids. Germline CDR1 MDHEN, CDR2 SYDVKM. In nucleotides, the CDR3 is TGTGCCAGCAGTCCGTTGGGGGGCACATATAGCAATCAACCCCAGCATTTT. Protein: CASSPLGGTYSNQPQHF.

The chain uses TRBV9 and TRBJ1-1; TRBD1 is a possible D gene (5 bases). V dropped 4 bases and J dropped 7 bases, with 20 bases sitting between them. CDR3 length equals 15 residues. CDR1 SGDLS and CDR2 YYNGEE come from the germline V gene. This CDR3 reads CASSLQPTGAGEAFF. CDR3 coding DNA: TGTGCCAGCAGCCTCCAGCCGACCGGGGCTGGTGAAGCTTTCTTT.

The chain is built from TRBV5-1 and TRBJ2-7, with D possibly matching TRBD1 (6 bases). In germline, CDR1 is SGHRS, CDR2 YFSETQ. V gave up 3 bases and J gave up 3 bases, with 13 bases separating them. This CDR3 spans 14 amino acids. This CDR3 reads CASSWMQGSYEQYF. The CDR3 bases are TGCGCCAGCAGCTGGATGCAGGGGAGCTACGAGCAGTACTTC.

V and J are TRBV29-1 and TRBJ1-2; 9 bases are a match to TRBD1. CDR1 SQVTM and CDR2 ANQGSEA come from the germline V gene. V dropped 4 bases and J dropped 0; count of bases not matched to a gene: 3. This CDR3 has 14 amino acids. CDR3 in DNA: TGCAGCGTTGGGGGGGACAGGGCTAACTATGGCTACACCTTC. Protein: CSVGGDRANYGYTF.

The table lists this clone with a few counts. The chain couples TRBV7-3 to TRBJ2-6; D is undetermined. V was cut by 1 base and J by 4 bases, with 8 bases left in between. Germline-derived CDR1 and CDR2 are SGHTA and FQGTGA. This CDR3 is 15 amino acids long. The chain's CDR3 is CASSLMPSGANVLTF. For the CDR3, the DNA is TGTGCCAGCAGCTTAATGCCCTCCGGGGCCAACGTCCTGACTTTC.

The rearrangement joins TRBV2 to TRBJ1-2, with 8 bases fitting TRBD1. The length of the CDR3 is 15 residues. Germline CDR1 reads SNHLY; CDR2 reads FYNNEI. Unmatched junction bases numbered 8, after V lost 0 bases and J lost 8 bases. The CDR3 protein is CASSEASQGAKGYTF. CDR3 DNA: TGTGCCAGCAGTGAAGCGTCCCAGGGGGCGAAGGGCTACACCTTC.

The chain uses TRBV6-5 and TRBJ2-5; tentatively, D is TRBD2 (5 bases). This CDR3 is 13 amino acids long. Trimming removed 6 bases at V and 3 bases at J, with 11 bases between. Looked up from germline, CDR1 is MNHEY and CDR2 is SVGAGI. CDR3 residues: CASRTGSKETQYF. The DNA of the CDR3 is TGTGCCAGCAGAACGGGGTCGAAAGAGACCCAGTACTTC.

The chain has TRBV4-3 and TRBJ2-5; 7 positions match TRBD2. V lost 3 bases, J lost 3 bases, and 4 bases stayed unmatched. The CDR3 runs 14 residues. The germline CDR1 and CDR2 sequences are LGHNA and YSLEER. Here the CDR3 reads CASSHVLAKETQYF. In DNA form, the CDR3 reads TGCGCCAGCAGCCATGTACTAGCGAAAGAGACCCAGTACTTC.

This clone showed up just a few times. CDR3 DNA sequence: TGTGCCAGCAGTTTGAGTAGGGGGCTCTGGGGCTACACCTTC. It specifies CASSLSRGLWGYTF. This chain uses TRBV27 with TRBJ1-2; 7 bases match TRBD1. Per germline, CDR1 MNHEY and CDR2 SMNVEV (reference sequence). V lost 3 bases, J lost 8 bases, and 9 bases stayed unmatched. This CDR3 is 14 amino acids long.

Concerning this clone: The same CDR3 arises from other DNA sequences in this sample as well. The rearrangement links TRBV7-2 to TRBJ2-5; D perhaps matches TRBD2 (6 bases). This CDR3 comprises 12 residues. Trimming pared 4 bases from V and 5 bases from J, leaving 8 bases between. The germline V gene encodes CDR1 SGHTA and CDR2 FQGNSA. Here the CDR3 reads CASSSSAETQYF. CDR3 sequence (DNA): TGTGCCAGCAGCTCTAGCGCGGAGACCCAGTACTTC.

The V gene is TRBV2, the J gene TRBJ2-6; possible D gene TRBD2, 6 bases. The CDR3 runs to 17 residues. Deletions cut 7 bases from V and 4 bases from J, with 20 bases between. The V gene's germline CDR1 is SNHLY and CDR2 FYNNEI. The CDR3: CASKRDGSSGGANVLTF. The CDR3 nucleotides are TGTGCCAGCAAAAGGGACGGGAGTTCGGGAGGGGCCAACGTCCTGACTTTC.

This chain connects TRBV19 to TRBJ1-1; TRBD1 agrees at 10 bases. V trimming: 7 bases; J trimming: 4 bases; junction bases outside the gene matches: 9. Germline V gives CDR1 LNHDA, CDR2 SQIVND (reference sequence). This CDR3 is 15 amino acids long. The CDR3 protein is CASKIRGQGGTEAFF. The CDR3 region has the DNA TGTGCCAGTAAAATTAGAGGACAGGGGGGCACTGAAGCTTTCTTT.

The chain carries TRBV27 and TRBJ2-5, with no clear D. Germline-derived CDR1 and CDR2 are MNHEY and SMNVEV (reference sequence). The V end lost 5 bases, the J end lost 1 base, and 14 bases lay between the germline ends. The length of the CDR3 is 15 residues. The DNA for the CDR3 is TGTGCCAGCAGTCATTATAGCCCGCCCCAAGAGACCCAGTACTTC. Protein: CASSHYSPPQETQYF.

The chain combines TRBV18 with TRBJ2-1, with D unresolved. The CDR3 runs to 15 residues. The V end was cut by 5 bases, the J end by 0 bases, with 11 bases between. CDR1 is KGHSH and CDR2 is LQKENI in the germline V gene. The CDR3, as DNA: TGTGCCAGCTCAGAGGTAGGAGCCTCCTACAATGAGCAGTTCTTC. Its translation: CASSEVGASYNEQFF.

The chain is built from TRBV5-1 and TRBJ2-1, with 12 bases fitting TRBD2. With 4 bases clipped from V and 5 bases from J, the junction kept 7 bases outside the gene matches. Germline V lookup: CDR1 SGHRS, CDR2 YFSETQ. The CDR3 sequence is 16 residues long. Here the CDR3 DNA reads TGCGCCAGCAGCCCCAACAGACTAGCGGGAGACAATGAGCAGTTCTTC. Its protein product is CASSPNRLAGDNEQFF.

As DNA, the CDR3 is TGTGCCAGCAGTTTATTTGGGACTAGCGGGAGGAGAAGCCAAGAGACCCAGTACTTC. Translation gives CASSLFGTSGRRSQETQYF. The chain recombines TRBV28 with TRBJ2-5; TRBD2 agrees at 15 bases. V was clipped by 1 base and J by 1 base; unmatched bases: 7. Germline V gene data show CDR1 as MDHEN and CDR2 as SYDVKM. The length of the CDR3 is 19 residues.

This chain connects TRBV6-1 to TRBJ2-5; a possible D gene is TRBD1 (6 bases). The CDR3 consists of 14 residues. V was clipped by 4 bases and J by 5 bases, with 14 bases between them. CDR1 is MNHNS, CDR2 SASEGT, per germline. CDR3 sequence reads: CASSGVQGWETQYF. DNA for the CDR3: TGTGCCAGCAGTGGGGTACAGGGTTGGGAGACCCAGTACTTC.

The rearrangement links TRBV10-3 to TRBJ2-7; possibly TRBD2 for D (5 bases). Germline assignment: CDR1 ENHRY and CDR2 SYGVKD. V was pared by 6 bases and J by 0 bases, with 12 bases between. CDR3 size: 14 residues. CDR3 amino acids: CAISAGLSSYEQYF. Written as DNA, the CDR3 is TGTGCCATCAGCGCTGGACTTAGCTCCTACGAGCAGTACTTC.

The chain recombines TRBV5-1 with TRBJ2-2, with D perhaps matching TRBD2 (5 bases). This CDR3 region has 15 residues. Per germline, CDR1 SGHRS and CDR2 YFSETQ. V was pared by 1 base and J by 6 bases, with 13 bases between. CDR3 amino acids: CASSLSSGTAGELFF. In nucleotides, the CDR3 is TGCGCCAGCAGCTTGAGTTCGGGAACGGCCGGGGAGCTGTTTTTT.